The 31 T cell receptor beta chains given below trace back to one sample, sequenced in a study of shared clonotypes between healthy human individuals. The repertoire was sequenced with immunoSEQ multiplex PCR; TCRdb's copy has only in-frame clones and lacks some. Among roughly 520,000 clones, 90% to 97% were seen once, and the ten largest hold 0.055% to 0.075%. The sequenced material came from naive CD4+ T cells sorted from blood. Subset: CD45RA+ positively selected. The receptors stem from a woman aged 25 to 39 in good health.

This chain connects TRBV2 to TRBJ1-4, with TRBD1 identical over 10 bases. The CDR3 covers 18 residues. CDR1 SNHLY and CDR2 FYNNEI come from the germline V gene. V was pared by 6 bases and J by 4 bases, with 14 bases of the junction left unmatched. CDR3 in DNA: TGTGCCAGCAGGGGGACAGGGGTGTGGAGCGAGGGTAATGAAAAACTGTTTTTT. Encoded protein: CASRGTGVWSEGNEKLFF.

The genes are TRBV19 and TRBJ2-2; 11 nucleotides align to TRBD2. The CDR3 extends over 17 amino acids. V lost 7 bases and J lost 1; bases outside the gene matches: 8. From germline, CDR1 is LNHDA and CDR2 SQIVND (reference sequence). CDR3 loop: CASMGIAGGKNTGELFF. CDR3 in DNA: TGTGCCAGTATGGGGATAGCGGGAGGGAAGAACACCGGGGAGCTGTTTTTT.

The genes are TRBV10-1 and TRBJ1-2; tentative D call: TRBD1 (6 bases). Trimming removed 0 bases from V and 5 bases from J, with 16 bases in between. The CDR3 covers 16 residues. Germline-derived CDR1 and CDR2 are WNHNN and SYGVQD (reference sequence). The CDR3 region is CASSESSRQVSYGYTF. DNA of the CDR3: TGCGCCAGCAGTGAGTCGAGTAGACAGGTATCTTATGGCTACACCTTC.

V gene TRBV6-5 combines with J gene TRBJ2-7; D is unclear. The CDR3 loop spans 13 amino acids. The V gene lost 7 bases and the J gene lost 5 bases, with 15 bases spanning the gap. Germline values: CDR1 MNHEY, CDR2 SVGAGI. CDR3 region: CASTPQLGHEQYF. The CDR3 coding sequence is TGTGCCAGCACCCCTCAGTTGGGCCACGAGCAGTACTTC.

This sequence joins TRBV7-9 and TRBJ2-2; D might be TRBD1 or TRBD2, each matching 5 bases. Germline CDR1 SEHNR, CDR2 FQNEAQ (reference sequence). Trimming removed 6 bases from V and 5 bases from J, with 25 bases in between. The CDR3 is made up of 18 amino acids. The CDR3 protein is CASRGKTGPQEGTGELFF. Here the CDR3 DNA reads TGTGCCAGCAGGGGGAAAACGGGACCCCAAGAAGGAACCGGGGAGCTGTTTTTT.

The V and J genes are TRBV4-1 and TRBJ1-5; D call uncertain. V lost 0 bases, J lost 1 base, and 1 base lay in between. The CDR3 is 13 amino acids. The germline gives CDR1 MGHRA, CDR2 YSYEKL. As DNA, the CDR3 is TGCGCCAGCAGCCAAGACAGCAATCAGCCCCAGCATTTT. This codes for CASSQDSNQPQHF.

DNA for the CDR3: TGTGCCAGCACCCCCGGGGGCCGCACAGATACGCAGTATTTT. Encoded protein: CASTPGGRTDTQYF. The rearrangement links TRBV28 to TRBJ2-3, with D perhaps TRBD1 or TRBD2 (6 bases each). With 7 bases removed from V and 1 base from J, the gap between germline ends came to 12 bases. The CDR3 covers 14 residues. Looked up from germline, CDR1 is MDHEN and CDR2 is SYDVKM.

The V gene is TRBV28, the J gene TRBJ2-5; D is possibly TRBD1 (6 bases). Germline V gene lookup returns CDR1 MDHEN and CDR2 SYDVKM. Trimming stripped 6 bases from V and 11 bases from J, with 22 bases between. The CDR3 length is 14 residues. CDR3: CASRISWRRGEQYF. CDR3 coding DNA: TGTGCCAGCAGGATCTCCTGGCGCAGGGGTGAGCAGTACTTC.

This clone was recorded once. The chain links TRBV28 to TRBJ1-6, with D hard to call. Trimming took off 9 bases at V and 0 bases at J, with 9 bases between the two ends. Germline CDR1 and CDR2: MDHEN and SYDVKM. The CDR3 has 14 amino acids. The CDR3 nucleotides read TGTGCCAGTCATGATCACTCCTATAATTCACCCCTCCACTTT. It specifies CASHDHSYNSPLHF.

The J gene is TRBJ2-7, the V gene TRBV4-2, with D possibly matching TRBD2 (5 bases). The germline CDR1 and CDR2 sequences are LGHNA and YNFKEQ. This CDR3 is built from 15 residues. The V end lost 4 bases, the J end lost 0 bases, and 13 bases lay between the germline ends. CDR3 nucleotide sequence: TGTGCCAGCAGCCGGCCGACGGGAAACTCCTACGAGCAGTACTTC. It encodes CASSRPTGNSYEQYF.

The chain links TRBV10-3 to TRBJ1-3; D might be TRBD1 (5 bases). This CDR3 contains 16 residues. Trimming took off 8 bases at V and 0 bases at J, with 17 bases between the two ends. Per the germline V gene, CDR1 is ENHRY and CDR2 is SYGVKD. CDR3 DNA sequence: TGTGCCATCGGCCTTGGGGGGGAAACCTCTGGAAACACCATATATTTT. It codes for CAIGLGGETSGNTIYF.

The chain links TRBV5-5 to TRBJ2-7, with 13 bases that match TRBD2. The trim removed 4 bases at V and 6 bases at J, leaving 7 bases unmatched. Germline V gives CDR1 SGHKS, CDR2 YYEKEE (reference sequence). This CDR3 spans 15 amino acids. The CDR3 loop is CASSTRTSGRLEQYF. Here the CDR3 DNA reads TGTGCCAGCAGCACGCGGACTAGCGGGAGACTCGAGCAGTACTTC.

The gene calls are TRBV4-1 and TRBJ2-1; tentative D call: TRBD1 (5 bases). The V and J ends lost 3 bases and 5 bases respectively, with 8 bases between them. The CDR3 loop spans 13 amino acids. Looked up from germline, CDR1 is MGHRA and CDR2 is YSYEKL. The CDR3, as DNA: TGCGCCAGCAGCCATGGGGCTCACAATGAGCAGTTCTTC. Amino acid sequence: CASSHGAHNEQFF.

The CDR3: CATTGLLYGYTF. The CDR3 DNA reads as TGTGCCACCACCGGCCTTCTCTACGGCTACACCTTC. The rearrangement uses TRBV10-3 and TRBJ1-2, with D unclear. The V gene's germline CDR1 is ENHRY and CDR2 SYGVKD. V lost 10 bases and J 8 bases, leaving 17 bases between the germline ends. There are 12 residues in the CDR3.

The chain has TRBV6-5 and TRBJ1-1, with 9 bases matching TRBD1. This CDR3 is 14 amino acids long. After removal of 6 bases from V and 5 bases from J, the junction contained 7 bases not matched to a gene. Germline CDR1 and CDR2: MNHEY and SVGAGI. The CDR3: CASRDTGGWTEAFF. The DNA of the CDR3 is TGTGCCAGCAGAGATACAGGGGGCTGGACTGAAGCTTTCTTT.

This chain joins TRBV7-9 and TRBJ1-1, with D uncertain. Trimming left V 2 bases short and J 4 bases short, with 11 bases between. The CDR3 has 14 amino acids. Per germline, CDR1 SEHNR and CDR2 FQNEAQ (reference sequence). CDR3 loop: CASSLQPLSTEAFF. In DNA, the CDR3 is TGTGCCAGCAGCTTACAGCCCCTTAGCACTGAAGCTTTCTTT.

This clone was seen just once. The chain carries TRBV5-1 and TRBJ1-2; D not certain. CDR3 length: 14 amino acids. Looked up from germline, CDR1 is SGHRS and CDR2 is YFSETQ. The V and J ends lost 1 base and 8 bases respectively, with 15 bases between them. In DNA, the CDR3 is TGCGCCAGCAGCTTGAGTTCGGAGGGAGGGGGCTACACCTTC. Its protein is CASSLSSEGGGYTF.

The chain has TRBV9 and TRBJ2-7; D may correspond to TRBD1 or TRBD2 (5 bases each). The CDR3 length is 14 residues. The germline V and J ends were trimmed by 0 bases and 6 bases, with 13 bases remaining between them. Germline V CDR1 and CDR2: SGDLS, YYNGEE. CDR3: CASSVEGAGGEQYF. CDR3 nucleotide sequence: TGTGCCAGCAGCGTAGAAGGGGCCGGAGGCGAGCAGTACTTC.

The chain is built from TRBV19 and TRBJ2-2, with a weak D call TRBD2 (6 bases). This CDR3 contains 15 residues. Germline V CDR1 and CDR2: LNHDA, SQIVND (reference sequence). V shed 6 bases and J shed 4 bases, with 15 bases lying between them. The CDR3 region has the DNA TGTGCCAGTAGGAGGGAGGTGGGCCGCACCGGGGAGCTGTTTTTT. It encodes CASRREVGRTGELFF.

This clone was recorded a few times. The chain is built from TRBV5-1 and TRBJ1-1, with 8 bases fitting TRBD1. Germline-derived CDR1 and CDR2 are SGHRS and YFSETQ. The J segment lost 1 base and the V segment lost 4 bases, leaving 3 bases of the junction unmatched. The CDR3 is made up of 14 amino acids. This chain's CDR3 is CASSPGTGNTEAFF. DNA of the CDR3: TGCGCCAGCAGCCCCGGGACAGGGAACACTGAAGCTTTCTTT.

The chain links TRBV28 to TRBJ1-1; TRBD1 agrees at 8 bases. The CDR3 has 18 residues. J gave up 2 bases and V 5 bases, and 16 bases lay outside the gene matches. Germline CDR1 MDHEN, CDR2 SYDVKM. CDR3 protein: CASSPSTGVSWGNTEAFF. CDR3 nucleotides: TGTGCCAGCAGTCCCTCGACAGGGGTCAGCTGGGGAAACACTGAAGCTTTCTTT.

CDR3 protein: CAIMETGDNEQFF. CDR3 coding DNA: TGTGCCATCATGGAGACAGGGGACAATGAGCAGTTCTTC. The rearrangement joins TRBV10-3 to TRBJ2-1, with 8 bases fitting TRBD1. Germline V gene sequence: CDR1 ENHRY, CDR2 SYGVKD. The CDR3 is 13 residues long. Trimming took 7 bases from V and 5 from J; bases not matched to a gene: 4.

The genes are TRBV5-6 and TRBJ1-1; 9 nucleotides line up with TRBD1. The CDR3 runs 15 residues. The germline CDR1 and CDR2 sequences are SGHDT and YYEEEE. V dropped 1 base and J dropped 7; count of bases not matched to a gene: 8. CDR3 loop: CASSLSHRGPIEAFF. The CDR3 nucleotides are TGTGCCAGCAGCTTGAGTCACAGGGGGCCTATTGAAGCTTTCTTT.

The DNA of the CDR3 is TGCGCCAGCAGCCAAGATCTGGGACAGGGGTTCGGGGAAAAACTGTTTTTT. Protein sequence: CASSQDLGQGFGEKLFF. This rearrangement joins TRBV4-1 to TRBJ1-4; TRBD1 matches 10 bases. This CDR3 has 17 amino acids. The V gene end was trimmed by 0 bases and the J gene end by 8 bases; junction bases not matched to a gene: 9. Germline V gene data show CDR1 as MGHRA and CDR2 as YSYEKL.

V and J are TRBV7-9 and TRBJ2-7, with 10 positions matching TRBD1. After removal of 3 bases from V and 7 bases from J, the junction contained 3 bases not matched to a gene. This CDR3 region has 13 residues. Germline-derived CDR1 and CDR2 are SEHNR and FQNEAQ (reference sequence). CDR3 sequence: CASSLDRGYEQYF. DNA of the CDR3: TGTGCCAGCAGCTTGGACAGGGGGTATGAGCAGTACTTC.

V is TRBV20-1 and J is TRBJ2-1; D tentatively fits TRBD1 or TRBD2 (5 bases each). CDR3 length: 11 amino acids. The germline V gene encodes CDR1 DFQATT and CDR2 SNEGSKA (reference sequence). Trimming pared 0 bases from V and 10 bases from J, leaving 7 bases between. CDR3 amino acids: CSARDWGEQFF. CDR3 sequence (DNA): TGCAGTGCTAGAGATTGGGGGGAGCAGTTCTTC.

The genes are TRBV19 and TRBJ2-5; 8 nucleotides line up with TRBD2. Germline V CDR1 and CDR2: LNHDA, SQIVND (reference sequence). The CDR3 is made up of 17 amino acids. V gave up 6 bases and J gave up 4 bases; unmatched junction bases: 16. CDR3 nucleotides: TGTGCCAGTAGCAACTTAAATCCGGGACTAGTGGTAGAGACCCAGTACTTC. It translates to CASSNLNPGLVVETQYF.

The chain combines TRBV5-1 with TRBJ1-1; TRBD1 matches at 9 bases. V dropped 4 bases and J dropped 6; count of bases not matched to a gene: 4. Germline loops: CDR1 SGHRS, CDR2 YFSETQ. The CDR3 covers 13 residues. For the CDR3, the DNA is TGCGCCAGCAGCGGACAGGGGTTCCCTGAAGCTTTCTTT. It yields the protein CASSGQGFPEAFF. The full variable domain, in which reference TRBV5-1 and TRBJ1-1 provide the parts outside the CDR3, is KAGVTQTPRYLIKTRGQQVTLSCSPISGHRSVSWYQQTPGQGLQFLFEYFSETQRNKGNFPGRFSGRQFSNSRSEMNVSTLELGDSALYLCASSGQGFPEAFFGQGTRLTVV.

The genes are TRBV15 and TRBJ1-2, with TRBD1 matching 7 bases. CDR3 length equals 17 residues. Trimming removed 0 bases from V and 4 bases from J; junction bases left unmatched: 11. Germline V gene data show CDR1 as LNHNV and CDR2 as YYDKDF (reference sequence). DNA for the CDR3: TGTGCCACCAGCAGAGATTATGGACAGGCCCTAGGCTATGGCTACACCTTC. The encoded protein is CATSRDYGQALGYGYTF.

The chain has TRBV5-1 and TRBJ2-5; D may be TRBD2 (5 bases). Germline V gives CDR1 SGHRS, CDR2 YFSETQ. Trimming cost V 3 bases and J 1 base, with 10 bases left between them. There are 14 residues in the CDR3. The DNA for the CDR3 is TGCGCCAGCAGCTGGGCCGGGATCCAAGAGACCCAGTACTTC. Encoded protein: CASSWAGIQETQYF.

The chain joins TRBV5-8 to TRBJ1-5; 9 bases fit TRBD1. CDR3 size: 17 residues. Germline V CDR1 and CDR2: SGHTS, YDEGEE. With 0 bases clipped from V and 3 bases from J, the junction kept 7 bases outside the gene matches. For the CDR3, the DNA is TGTGCCAGCAGCTTGGTATCTTGGACAGGGGACAATCAGCCCCAGCATTTT. It encodes CASSLVSWTGDNQPQHF. The full variable domain, its missing parts supplied by reference TRBV5-8 and TRBJ1-5, is EAGVTQSPTHLIKTRGQQATLRCSPISGHTSVYWYQQALGLGLQFLLWYDEGEERNRGNFPPRFSGRQFPNYSSELNVNALELEDSALYLCASSLVSWTGDNQPQHFGDGTRLSIL.